This T cell receptor beta chain stems from a study of T cells in Graves' hyperthyroidism and ophthalmopathy. On the study more broadly: Peripheral blood was secured at the point of initial diagnosis, before any treatment. Study-wide results and limits: Blood also held most thyroid clonotypes expanded beyond 0.001. Stable hyperthyroidism was separated from ophthalmopathy by a model based on 13 V-J features.

Clinical symptoms, serum thyroxine and TRAb, thyroid ultrasound and orbital computed tomography were used for the diagnoses. CDR1 and CDR2 (germline): MNHEY, SVGEGT. V lost 5 bases to trimming and J lost 4 bases; unmatched junction nucleotides: 9. The CDR3 contains 15 residues. As for this clonotype: Its target is not known.

Amplified TCR beta CDR3 regions came from RNA transcripts. The primer set for the first-round RT-PCR of the TCR CDR3 was HTBI. In TCRdb, the multiplex PCR reads were re-called with MiXCR into one record per CDR3 protein. The sample records hundreds of thousands of distinct CDR3 sequences, about 20% being singletons. The gene calls are TRBV6-2 or TRBV6-3 and TRBJ2-3; TRBD2 matches 7 bases. Sequencing was done on a sample of blood. The receptor comes from a man aged 25-45 years with Graves' ophthalmopathy. As DNA, the CDR3 is TGTGCCAGCAGTAAACTAGCGAAGAGGGCAGATACGCAGTATTTT. Its protein product is CASSKLAKRADTQYF.